The following is a T cell receptor beta chain sequence with its context. This entry is derived from a study of TIL therapy for anti-PD-1-resistant metastatic lung cancer. Time point described: pre-treatment sample, taken before nivolumab and TIL therapy. Most excised metastases sampled were pleural nodules or supraclavicular lymph nodes. Germline assignment: CDR1 SNHLY and CDR2 FYNNEI. Germline trimming cut 6 bases from V and 10 bases from J; bases unmatched to any gene: 10. The CDR3 consists of 15 residues. The libraries were made with immunoSEQ v3. TCRdb keeps only in-frame clones here, not all; method: immunoSEQ multiplex PCR. The sample holds about 13,000 clones, 66% seen once.

This chain joins TRBV2 and TRBJ2-1, with 12 bases fitting TRBD2. The clonotype was recovered from a woman aged 25-80 years with non-small cell lung cancer. The material was tumor tissue, obtained at baseline. The CDR3 protein is CASSYLAGGLQEQFF. In nucleotides, the CDR3 is TGTGCCAGCAGCTACCTAGCGGGGGGGCTTCAGGAGCAGTTCTTC.